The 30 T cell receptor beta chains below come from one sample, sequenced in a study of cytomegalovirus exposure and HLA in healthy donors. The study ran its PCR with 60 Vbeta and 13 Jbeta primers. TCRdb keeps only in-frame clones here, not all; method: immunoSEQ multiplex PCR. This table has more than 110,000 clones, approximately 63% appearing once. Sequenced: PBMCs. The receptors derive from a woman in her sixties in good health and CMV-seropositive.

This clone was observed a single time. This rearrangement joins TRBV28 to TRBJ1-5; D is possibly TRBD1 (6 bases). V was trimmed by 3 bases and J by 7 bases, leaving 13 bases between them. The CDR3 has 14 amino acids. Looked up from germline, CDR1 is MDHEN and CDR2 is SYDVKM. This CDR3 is CASSFPGESQPQHF. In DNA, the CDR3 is TGTGCCAGCAGTTTTCCAGGGGAGAGCCAGCCCCAGCATTTT.

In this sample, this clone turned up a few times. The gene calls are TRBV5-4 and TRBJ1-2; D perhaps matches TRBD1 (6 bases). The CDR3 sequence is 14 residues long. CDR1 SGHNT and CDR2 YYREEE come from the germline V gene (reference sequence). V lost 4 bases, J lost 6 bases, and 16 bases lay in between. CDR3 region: CASSLTRGRDGYTF. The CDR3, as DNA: TGTGCCAGCAGCCTTACGCGGGGGCGCGATGGCTACACCTTC. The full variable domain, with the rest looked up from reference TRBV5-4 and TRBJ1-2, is ETGVTQSPTHLIKTRGQQVTLRCSSQSGHNTVSWYQQALGQGPQFIFQYYREEENGRGNFPPRFSGLQFPNYSSELNVNALELDDSALYLCASSLTRGRDGYTFGSGTRLTVV.

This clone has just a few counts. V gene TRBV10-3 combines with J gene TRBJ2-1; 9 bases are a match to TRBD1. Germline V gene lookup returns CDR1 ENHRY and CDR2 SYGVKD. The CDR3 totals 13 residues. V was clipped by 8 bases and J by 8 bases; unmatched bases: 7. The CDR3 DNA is TGTGCCATCGGACAGGGGTTTAACGATGAGCAGTTCTTC. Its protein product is CAIGQGFNDEQFF.

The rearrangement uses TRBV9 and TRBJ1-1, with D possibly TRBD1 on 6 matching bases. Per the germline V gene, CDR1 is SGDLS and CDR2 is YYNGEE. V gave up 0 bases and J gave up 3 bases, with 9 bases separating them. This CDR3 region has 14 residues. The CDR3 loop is CASSVGAGDTEAFF. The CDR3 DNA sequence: TGTGCCAGCAGCGTAGGGGCAGGGGACACTGAAGCTTTCTTT.

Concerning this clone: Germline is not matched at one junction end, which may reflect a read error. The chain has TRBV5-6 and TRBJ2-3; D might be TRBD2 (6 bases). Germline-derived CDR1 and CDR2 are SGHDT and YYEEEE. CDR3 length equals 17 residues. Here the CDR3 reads CASRLGPRERGTDTQYF. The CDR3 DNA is TGTGCCAGCAGGTTGGGGCCTCGGGAGAGGGGCACAGATACGCAGTATTTT. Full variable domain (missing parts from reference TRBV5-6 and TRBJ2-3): DAGVTQSPTHLIKTRGQQVTLRCSPKSGHDTVSWYQQALGQGPQFIFQYYEEEERQRGNFPDRFSGHQFPNYSSELNVNALLLGDSALYLCASRLGPRERGTDTQYFGPGTRLTVL.

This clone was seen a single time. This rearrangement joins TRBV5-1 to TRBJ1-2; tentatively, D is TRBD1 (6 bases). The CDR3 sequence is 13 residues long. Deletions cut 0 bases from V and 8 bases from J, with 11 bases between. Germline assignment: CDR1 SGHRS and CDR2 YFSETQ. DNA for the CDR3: TGCGCCAGCAGCTTGGAACAGGGCAGCGGCTACACCTTC. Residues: CASSLEQGSGYTF.

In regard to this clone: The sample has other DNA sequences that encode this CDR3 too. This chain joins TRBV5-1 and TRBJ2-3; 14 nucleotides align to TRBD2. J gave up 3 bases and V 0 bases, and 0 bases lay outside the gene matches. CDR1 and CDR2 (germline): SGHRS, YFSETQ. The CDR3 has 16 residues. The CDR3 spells CASSLGLAGGTDTQYF. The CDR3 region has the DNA TGCGCCAGCAGCTTGGGACTAGCGGGAGGGACAGATACGCAGTATTTT.

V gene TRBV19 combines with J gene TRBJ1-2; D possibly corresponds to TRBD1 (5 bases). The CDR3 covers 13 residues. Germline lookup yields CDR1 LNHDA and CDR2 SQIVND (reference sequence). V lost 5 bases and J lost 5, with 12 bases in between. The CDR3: CASSDSRGYGYTF. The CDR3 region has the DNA TGTGCCAGTAGTGACAGTCGGGGGTATGGCTACACCTTC.

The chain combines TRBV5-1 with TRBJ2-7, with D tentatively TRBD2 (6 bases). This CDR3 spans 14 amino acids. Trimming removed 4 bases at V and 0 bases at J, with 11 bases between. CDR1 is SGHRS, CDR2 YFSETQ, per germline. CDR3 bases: TGCGCCAGCAGCCCCGGGACTTCCTCCTACGAGCAGTACTTC. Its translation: CASSPGTSSYEQYF. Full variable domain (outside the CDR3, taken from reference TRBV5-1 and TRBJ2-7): KAGVTQTPRYLIKTRGQQVTLSCSPISGHRSVSWYQQTPGQGLQFLFEYFSETQRNKGNFPGRFSGRQFSNSRSEMNVSTLELGDSALYLCASSPGTSSYEQYFGPGTRLTVT.

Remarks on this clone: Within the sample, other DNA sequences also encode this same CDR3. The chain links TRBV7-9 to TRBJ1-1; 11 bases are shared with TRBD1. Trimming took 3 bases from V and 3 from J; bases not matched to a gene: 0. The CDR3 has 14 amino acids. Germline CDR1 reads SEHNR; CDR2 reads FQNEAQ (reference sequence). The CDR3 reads CASSLGQGDTEAFF. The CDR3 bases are TGTGCCAGCAGCTTGGGACAGGGGGACACTGAAGCTTTCTTT.

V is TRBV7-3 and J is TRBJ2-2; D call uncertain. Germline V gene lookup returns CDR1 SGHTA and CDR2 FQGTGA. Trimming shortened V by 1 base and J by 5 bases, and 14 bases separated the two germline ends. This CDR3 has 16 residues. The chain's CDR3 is CASSLIRPTVTGELFF. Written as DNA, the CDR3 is TGTGCCAGCAGCTTAATCCGCCCTACCGTAACCGGGGAGCTGTTTTTT.

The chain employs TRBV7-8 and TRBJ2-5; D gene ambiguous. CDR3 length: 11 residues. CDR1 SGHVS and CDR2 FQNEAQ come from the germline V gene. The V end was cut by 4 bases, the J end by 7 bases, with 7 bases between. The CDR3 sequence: CASSSSTTQYF. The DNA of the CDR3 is TGTGCCAGCAGCTCCTCTACGACCCAGTACTTC.

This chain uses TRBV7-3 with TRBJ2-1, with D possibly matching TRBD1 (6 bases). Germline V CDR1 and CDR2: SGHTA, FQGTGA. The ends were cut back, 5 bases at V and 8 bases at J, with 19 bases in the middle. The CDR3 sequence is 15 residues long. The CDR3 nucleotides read TGTGCCAGCAGCCCTCACGGGAACAAGGGGGATGAGCAGTTCTTC. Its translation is CASSPHGNKGDEQFF.

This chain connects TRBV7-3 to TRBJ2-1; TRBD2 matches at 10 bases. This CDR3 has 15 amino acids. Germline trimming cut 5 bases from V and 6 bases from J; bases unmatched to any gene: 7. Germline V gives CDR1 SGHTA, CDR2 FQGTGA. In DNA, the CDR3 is TGTGCCAGCAGCCCTAGCGGGAGAAGGGGCAATGAGCAGTTCTTC. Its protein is CASSPSGRRGNEQFF.

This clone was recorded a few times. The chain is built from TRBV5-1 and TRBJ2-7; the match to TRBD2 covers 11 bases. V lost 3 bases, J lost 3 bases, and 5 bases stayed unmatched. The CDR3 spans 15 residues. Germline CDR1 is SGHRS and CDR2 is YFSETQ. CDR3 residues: CASSSSGTSGYEQYF. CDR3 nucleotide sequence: TGCGCCAGCAGCTCCTCCGGGACTAGCGGCTACGAGCAGTACTTC.

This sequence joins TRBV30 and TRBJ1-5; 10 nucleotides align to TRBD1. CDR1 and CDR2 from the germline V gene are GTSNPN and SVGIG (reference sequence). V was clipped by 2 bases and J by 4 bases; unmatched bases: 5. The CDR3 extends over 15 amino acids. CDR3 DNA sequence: TGTGCCTGGAGTCTCCGGGACAGGGGTAATCAGCCCCAGCATTTT. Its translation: CAWSLRDRGNQPQHF.

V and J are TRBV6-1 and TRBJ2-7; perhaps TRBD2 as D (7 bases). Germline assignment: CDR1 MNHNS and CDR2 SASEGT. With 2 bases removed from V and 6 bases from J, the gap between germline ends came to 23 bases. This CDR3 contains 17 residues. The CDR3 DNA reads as TGTGCCAGCAGTGAACGGGGGCTGGCGGGAGTTTTTGGCGAGCAGTACTTC. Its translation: CASSERGLAGVFGEQYF.

CDR3 protein: CASSLTTDYGYTF. CDR3 DNA sequence: TGTGCCAGCAGCCTGACGACAGACTATGGCTACACCTTC. The chain joins TRBV14 to TRBJ1-2, with D possibly being TRBD1 (5 bases). The length of the CDR3 is 13 residues. Germline V gene lookup returns CDR1 SGHDN and CDR2 FVKESK. The germline V and J ends were trimmed by 4 bases and 3 bases, with 9 bases remaining between them.

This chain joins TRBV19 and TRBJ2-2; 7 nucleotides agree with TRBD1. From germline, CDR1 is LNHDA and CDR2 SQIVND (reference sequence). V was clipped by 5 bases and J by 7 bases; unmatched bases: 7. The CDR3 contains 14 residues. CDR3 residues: CASSSTGIIGELFF. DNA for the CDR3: TGTGCCAGTAGTTCGACAGGGATCATCGGGGAGCTGTTTTTT.

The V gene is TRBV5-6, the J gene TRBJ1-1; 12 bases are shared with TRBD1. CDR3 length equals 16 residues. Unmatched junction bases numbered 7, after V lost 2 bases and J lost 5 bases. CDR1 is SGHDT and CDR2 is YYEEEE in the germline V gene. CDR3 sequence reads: CASSFRDRGPRTEAFF. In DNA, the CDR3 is TGTGCCAGCAGCTTCCGGGACAGGGGGCCGAGAACTGAAGCTTTCTTT.

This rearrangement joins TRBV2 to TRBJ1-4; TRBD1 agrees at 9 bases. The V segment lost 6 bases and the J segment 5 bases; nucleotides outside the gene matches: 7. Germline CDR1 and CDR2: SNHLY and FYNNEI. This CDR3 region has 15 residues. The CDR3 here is CASSPSGTGNEKLFF. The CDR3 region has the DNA TGTGCCAGCAGCCCTTCCGGGACAGGGAATGAAAAACTGTTTTTT.

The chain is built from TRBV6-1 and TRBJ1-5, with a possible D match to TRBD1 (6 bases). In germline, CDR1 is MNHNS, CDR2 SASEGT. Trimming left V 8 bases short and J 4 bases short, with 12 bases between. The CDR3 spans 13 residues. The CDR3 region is CASSGQQNQPQHF. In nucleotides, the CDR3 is TGTGCCAGCTCGGGACAACAGAATCAGCCCCAGCATTTT.

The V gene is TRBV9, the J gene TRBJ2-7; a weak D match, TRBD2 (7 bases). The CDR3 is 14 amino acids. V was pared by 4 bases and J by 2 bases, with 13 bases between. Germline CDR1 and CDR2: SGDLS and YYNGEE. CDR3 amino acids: CASSPSGTPYEQYF. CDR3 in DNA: TGTGCCAGCAGCCCCAGCGGGACACCCTACGAGCAGTACTTC.

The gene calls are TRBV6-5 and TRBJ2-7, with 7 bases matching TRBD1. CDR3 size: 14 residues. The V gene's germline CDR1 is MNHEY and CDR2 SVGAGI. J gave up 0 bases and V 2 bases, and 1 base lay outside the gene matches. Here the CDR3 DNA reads TGTGCCAGCAGTTACAGGGGGCACTCCTACGAGCAGTACTTC. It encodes CASSYRGHSYEQYF.

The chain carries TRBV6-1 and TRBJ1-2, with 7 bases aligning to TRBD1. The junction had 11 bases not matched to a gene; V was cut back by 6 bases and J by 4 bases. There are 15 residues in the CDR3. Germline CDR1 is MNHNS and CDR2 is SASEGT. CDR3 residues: CASSPDRVTVYGYTF. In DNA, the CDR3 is TGTGCCAGCAGCCCTGACAGGGTTACGGTCTATGGCTACACCTTC.

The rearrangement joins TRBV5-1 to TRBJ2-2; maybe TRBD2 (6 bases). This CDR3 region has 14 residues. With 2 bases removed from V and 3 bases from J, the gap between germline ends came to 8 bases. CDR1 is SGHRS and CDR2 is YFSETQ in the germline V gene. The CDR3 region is CASSFGGDTGELFF. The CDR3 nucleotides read TGCGCCAGCAGCTTCGGCGGGGACACCGGGGAGCTGTTTTTT.

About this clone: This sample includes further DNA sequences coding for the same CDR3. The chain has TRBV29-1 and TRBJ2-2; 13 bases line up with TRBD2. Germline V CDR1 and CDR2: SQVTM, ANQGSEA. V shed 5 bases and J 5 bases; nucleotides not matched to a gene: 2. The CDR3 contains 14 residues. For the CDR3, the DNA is TGCAGCGTTCAGGGACTAGCGGGAACCGGGGAGCTGTTTTTT. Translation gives CSVQGLAGTGELFF.

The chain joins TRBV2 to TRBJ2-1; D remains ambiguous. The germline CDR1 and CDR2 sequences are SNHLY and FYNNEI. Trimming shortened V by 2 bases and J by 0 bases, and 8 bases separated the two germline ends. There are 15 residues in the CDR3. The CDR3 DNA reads TGTGCCAGCAGTGAACGGCAGGTCTCCTACAATGAGCAGTTCTTC. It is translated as CASSERQVSYNEQFF.

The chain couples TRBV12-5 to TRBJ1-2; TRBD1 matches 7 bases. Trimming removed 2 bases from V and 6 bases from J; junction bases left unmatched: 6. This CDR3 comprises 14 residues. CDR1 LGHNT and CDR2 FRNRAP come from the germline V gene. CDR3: CASGLTSGTDGYTF. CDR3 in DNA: TGTGCTAGTGGTTTGACCTCCGGGACAGATGGCTACACCTTC.

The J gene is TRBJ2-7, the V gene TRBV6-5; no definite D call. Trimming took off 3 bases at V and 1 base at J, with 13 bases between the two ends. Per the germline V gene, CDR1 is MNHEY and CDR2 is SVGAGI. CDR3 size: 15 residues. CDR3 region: CASSYKRSRSYEQYF. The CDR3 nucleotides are TGTGCCAGCAGTTATAAGCGTTCACGATCCTACGAGCAGTACTTC.